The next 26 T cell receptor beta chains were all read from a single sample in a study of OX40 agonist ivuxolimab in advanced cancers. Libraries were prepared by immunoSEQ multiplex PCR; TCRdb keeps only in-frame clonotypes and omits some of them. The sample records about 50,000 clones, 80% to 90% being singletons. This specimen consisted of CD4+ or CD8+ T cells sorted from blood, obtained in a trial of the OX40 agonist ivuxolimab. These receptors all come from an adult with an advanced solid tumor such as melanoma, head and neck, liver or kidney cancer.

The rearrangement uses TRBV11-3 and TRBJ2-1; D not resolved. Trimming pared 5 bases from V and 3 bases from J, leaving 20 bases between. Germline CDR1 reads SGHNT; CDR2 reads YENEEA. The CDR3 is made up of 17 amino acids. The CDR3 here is CASSPSFAGRHYNEQFF. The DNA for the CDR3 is TGTGCCAGCAGCCCAAGCTTTGCCGGACGGCACTACAATGAGCAGTTCTTC.

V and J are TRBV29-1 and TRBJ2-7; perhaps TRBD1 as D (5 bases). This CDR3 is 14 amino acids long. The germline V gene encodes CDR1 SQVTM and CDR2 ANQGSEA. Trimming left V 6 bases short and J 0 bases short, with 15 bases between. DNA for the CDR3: TGCAGCGTACGACAGATCCTGGACTCCTACGAGCAGTACTTC. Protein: CSVRQILDSYEQYF.

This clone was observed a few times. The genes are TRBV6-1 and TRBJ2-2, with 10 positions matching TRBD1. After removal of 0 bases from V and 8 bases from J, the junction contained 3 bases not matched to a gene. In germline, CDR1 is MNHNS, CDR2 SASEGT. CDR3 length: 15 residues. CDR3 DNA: TGTGCCAGCAGTGAAGCCGGGACAGGGGAAGGGGAGCTGTTTTTT. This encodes CASSEAGTGEGELFF.

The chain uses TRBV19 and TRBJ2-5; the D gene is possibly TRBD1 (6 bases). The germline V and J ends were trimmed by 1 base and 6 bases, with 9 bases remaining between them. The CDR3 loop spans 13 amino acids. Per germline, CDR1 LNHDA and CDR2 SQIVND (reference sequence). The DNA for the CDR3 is TGTGCCAGTAGTATAGCAGGGGAACAGACCCAGTACTTC. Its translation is CASSIAGEQTQYF.

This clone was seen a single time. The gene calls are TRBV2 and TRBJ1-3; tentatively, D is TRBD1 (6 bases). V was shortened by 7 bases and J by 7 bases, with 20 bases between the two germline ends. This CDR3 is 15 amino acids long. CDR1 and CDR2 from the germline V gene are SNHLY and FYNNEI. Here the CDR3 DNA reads TGTGCCAGCAATGGGGGGGGCCCGAGGTGGAACACCATATATTTT. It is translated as CASNGGGPRWNTIYF.

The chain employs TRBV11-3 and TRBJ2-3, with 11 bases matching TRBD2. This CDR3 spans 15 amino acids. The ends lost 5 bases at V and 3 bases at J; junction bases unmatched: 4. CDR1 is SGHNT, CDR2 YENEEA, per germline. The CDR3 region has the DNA TGTGCCAGCAGCCGGACTAGCGGGCGGACAGATACGCAGTATTTT. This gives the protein CASSRTSGRTDTQYF.

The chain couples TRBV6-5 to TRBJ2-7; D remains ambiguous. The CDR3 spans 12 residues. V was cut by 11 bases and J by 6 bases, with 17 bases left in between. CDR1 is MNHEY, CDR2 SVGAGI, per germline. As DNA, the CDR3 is TGTGCCTCTTCAGACCGTATGGGCGAGCAGTACTTC. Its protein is CASSDRMGEQYF.

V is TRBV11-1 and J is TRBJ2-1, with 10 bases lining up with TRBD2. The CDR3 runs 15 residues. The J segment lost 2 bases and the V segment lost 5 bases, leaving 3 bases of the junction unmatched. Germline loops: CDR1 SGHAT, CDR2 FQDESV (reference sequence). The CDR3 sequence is CASSPSGGPYNEQFF. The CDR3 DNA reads TGTGCCAGCAGCCCTAGCGGGGGCCCCTACAATGAGCAGTTCTTC.

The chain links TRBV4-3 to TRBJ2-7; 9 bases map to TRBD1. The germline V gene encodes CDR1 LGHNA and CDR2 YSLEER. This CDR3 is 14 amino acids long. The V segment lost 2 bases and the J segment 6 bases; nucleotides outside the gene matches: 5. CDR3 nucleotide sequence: TGCGCCAGCAGCCAAACCGGGACAGGGAGCGAGCAGTACTTC. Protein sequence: CASSQTGTGSEQYF.

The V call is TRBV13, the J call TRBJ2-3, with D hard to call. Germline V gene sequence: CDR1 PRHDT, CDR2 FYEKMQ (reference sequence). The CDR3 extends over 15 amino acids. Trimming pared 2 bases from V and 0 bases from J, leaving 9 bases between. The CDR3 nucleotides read TGTGCCAGCAGCTTATCTTCGGCTAGCACAGATACGCAGTATTTT. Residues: CASSLSSASTDTQYF. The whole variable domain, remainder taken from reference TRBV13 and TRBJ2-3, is AAGVIQSPRHLIKEKRETATLKCYPIPRHDTVYWYQQGPGQDPQFLISFYEKMQSDKGSIPDRFSAQQFSDYHSELNMSSLELGDSALYFCASSLSSASTDTQYFGPGTRLTVL.

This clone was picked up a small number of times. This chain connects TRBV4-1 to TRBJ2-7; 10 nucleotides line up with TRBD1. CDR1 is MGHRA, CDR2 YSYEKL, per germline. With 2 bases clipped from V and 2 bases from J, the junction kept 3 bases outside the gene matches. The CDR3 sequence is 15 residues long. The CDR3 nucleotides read TGCGCCAGCAGCCAACGGACAGGGGGGACCTACGAGCAGTACTTC. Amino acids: CASSQRTGGTYEQYF.

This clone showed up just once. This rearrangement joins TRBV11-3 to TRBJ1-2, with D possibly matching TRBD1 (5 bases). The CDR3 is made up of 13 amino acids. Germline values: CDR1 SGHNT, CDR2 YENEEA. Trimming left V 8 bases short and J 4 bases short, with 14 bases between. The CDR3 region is CASEGPRSYGYTF. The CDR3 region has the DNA TGTGCCAGCGAGGGGCCTAGGAGCTATGGCTACACCTTC.

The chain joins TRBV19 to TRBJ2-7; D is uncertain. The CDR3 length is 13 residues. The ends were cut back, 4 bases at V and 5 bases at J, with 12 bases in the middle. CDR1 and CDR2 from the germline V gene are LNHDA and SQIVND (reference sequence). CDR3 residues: CASSTNLRDEQYF. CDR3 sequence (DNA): TGTGCCAGTAGTACCAATCTACGGGACGAGCAGTACTTC.

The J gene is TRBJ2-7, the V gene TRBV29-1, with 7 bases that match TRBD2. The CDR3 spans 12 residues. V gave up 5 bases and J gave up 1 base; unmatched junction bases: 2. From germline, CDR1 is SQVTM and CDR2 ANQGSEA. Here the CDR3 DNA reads TGCAGCGTTCGGGGGGTTTCCTACGAGCAGTACTTC. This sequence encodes CSVRGVSYEQYF.

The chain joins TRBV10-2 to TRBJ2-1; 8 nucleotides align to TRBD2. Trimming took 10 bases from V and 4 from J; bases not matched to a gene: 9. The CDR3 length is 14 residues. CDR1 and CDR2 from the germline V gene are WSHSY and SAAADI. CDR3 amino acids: CATAGSGEYNEQFF. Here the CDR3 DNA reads TGCGCCACCGCGGGTAGCGGGGAATACAATGAGCAGTTCTTC.

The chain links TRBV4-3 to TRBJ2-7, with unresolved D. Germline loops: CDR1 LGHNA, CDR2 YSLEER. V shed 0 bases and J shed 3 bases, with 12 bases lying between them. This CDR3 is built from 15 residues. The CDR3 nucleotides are TGCGCCAGCAGCCAAGACAGAATAGGAGACTACGAGCAGTACTTC. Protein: CASSQDRIGDYEQYF.

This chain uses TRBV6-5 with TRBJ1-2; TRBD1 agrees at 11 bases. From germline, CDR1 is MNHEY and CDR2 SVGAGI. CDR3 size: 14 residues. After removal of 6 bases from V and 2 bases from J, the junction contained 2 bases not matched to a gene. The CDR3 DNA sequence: TGTGCCAGCAGGGGGACAGGGGGAAACTATGGCTACACCTTC. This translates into CASRGTGGNYGYTF.

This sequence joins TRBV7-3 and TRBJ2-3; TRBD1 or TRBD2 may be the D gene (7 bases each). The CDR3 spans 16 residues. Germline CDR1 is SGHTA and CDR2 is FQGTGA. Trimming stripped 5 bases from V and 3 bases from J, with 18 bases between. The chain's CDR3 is CASSPRGGVGTDTQYF. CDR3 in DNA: TGTGCCAGCAGCCCCAGGGGGGGGGTTGGGACAGATACGCAGTATTTT.

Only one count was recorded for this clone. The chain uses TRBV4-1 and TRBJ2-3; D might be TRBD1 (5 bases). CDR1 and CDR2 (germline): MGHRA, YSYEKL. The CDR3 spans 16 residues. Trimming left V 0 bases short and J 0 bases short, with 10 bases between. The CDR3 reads CASSQDGAASTDTQYF. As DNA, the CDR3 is TGCGCCAGCAGCCAAGATGGGGCGGCAAGCACAGATACGCAGTATTTT.

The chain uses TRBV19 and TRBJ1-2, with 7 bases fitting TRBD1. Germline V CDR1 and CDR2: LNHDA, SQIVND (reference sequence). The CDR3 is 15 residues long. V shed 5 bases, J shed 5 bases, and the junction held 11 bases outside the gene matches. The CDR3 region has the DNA TGTGCCAGTAGTCCCCAGGGGACAGAAAATTATGGCTACACCTTC. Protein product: CASSPQGTENYGYTF. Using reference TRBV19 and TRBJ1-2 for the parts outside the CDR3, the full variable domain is DGGITQSPKYLFRKEGQNVTLSCEQNLNHDAMYWYRQDPGQGLRLIYYSQIVNDFQKGDIAEGYSVSREKKESFPLTVTSAQKNPTAFYLCASSPQGTENYGYTFGSGTRLTVV.

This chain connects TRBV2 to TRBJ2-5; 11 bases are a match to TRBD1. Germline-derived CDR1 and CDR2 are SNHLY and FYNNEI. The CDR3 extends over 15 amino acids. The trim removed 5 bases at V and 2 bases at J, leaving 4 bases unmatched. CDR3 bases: TGTGCCAGCAGTCTGGGGACAGGGGGACAAGAGACCCAGTACTTC. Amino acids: CASSLGTGGQETQYF.

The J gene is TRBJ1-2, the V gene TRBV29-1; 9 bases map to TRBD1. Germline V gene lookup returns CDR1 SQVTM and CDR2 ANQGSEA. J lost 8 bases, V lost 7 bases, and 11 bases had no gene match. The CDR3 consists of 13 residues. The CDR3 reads CSAQSGQGNGYTF. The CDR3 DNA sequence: TGCAGCGCTCAATCGGGACAGGGAAACGGCTACACCTTC.

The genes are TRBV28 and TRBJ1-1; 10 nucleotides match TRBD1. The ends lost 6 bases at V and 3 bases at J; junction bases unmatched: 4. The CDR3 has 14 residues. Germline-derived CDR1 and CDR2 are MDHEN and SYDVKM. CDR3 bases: TGTGCCAGCAGGGACAGGGGGTTCGACACTGAAGCTTTCTTT. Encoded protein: CASRDRGFDTEAFF.

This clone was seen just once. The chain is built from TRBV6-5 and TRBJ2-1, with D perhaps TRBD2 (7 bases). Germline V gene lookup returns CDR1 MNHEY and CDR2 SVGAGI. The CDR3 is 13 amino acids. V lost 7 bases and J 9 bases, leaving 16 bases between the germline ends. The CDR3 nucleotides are TGTGCCAGCAACCTAGGGGGGGGCAGTGAGCAGTTCTTC. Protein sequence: CASNLGGGSEQFF.

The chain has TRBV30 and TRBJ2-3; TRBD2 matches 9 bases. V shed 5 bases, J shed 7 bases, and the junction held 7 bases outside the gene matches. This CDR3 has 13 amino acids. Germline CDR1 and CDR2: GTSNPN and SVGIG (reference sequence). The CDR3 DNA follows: TGTGCCTGGGCCACCGGGACTAGCAATACGCAGTATTTT. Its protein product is CAWATGTSNTQYF.

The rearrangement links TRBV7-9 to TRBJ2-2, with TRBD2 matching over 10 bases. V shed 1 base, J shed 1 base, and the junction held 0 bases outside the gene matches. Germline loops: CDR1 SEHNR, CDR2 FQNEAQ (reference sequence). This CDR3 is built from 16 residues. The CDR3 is CASSLGLAGNTGELFF. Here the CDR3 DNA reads TGTGCCAGCAGCTTAGGACTAGCGGGGAACACCGGGGAGCTGTTTTTT.